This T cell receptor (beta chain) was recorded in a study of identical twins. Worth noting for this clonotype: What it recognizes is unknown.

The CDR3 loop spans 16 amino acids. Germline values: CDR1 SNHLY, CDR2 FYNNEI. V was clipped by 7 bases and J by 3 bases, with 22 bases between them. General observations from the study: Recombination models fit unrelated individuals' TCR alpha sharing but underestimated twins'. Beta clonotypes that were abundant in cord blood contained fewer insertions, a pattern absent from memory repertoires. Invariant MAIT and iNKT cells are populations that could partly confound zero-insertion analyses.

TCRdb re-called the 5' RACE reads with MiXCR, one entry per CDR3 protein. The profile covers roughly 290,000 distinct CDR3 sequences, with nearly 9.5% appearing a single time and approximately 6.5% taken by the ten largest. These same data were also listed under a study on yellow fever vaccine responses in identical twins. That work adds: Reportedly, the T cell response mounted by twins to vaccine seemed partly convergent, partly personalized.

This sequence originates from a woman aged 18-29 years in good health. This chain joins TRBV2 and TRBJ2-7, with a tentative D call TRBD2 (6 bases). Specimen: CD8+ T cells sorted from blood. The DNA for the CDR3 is TGTGCCAGCATGCCTCTCCGGGACTCCCCCCGCTACGAGCAGTACTTC. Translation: CASMPLRDSPRYEQYF.